Below, 8 T cell receptor beta chains from the same sample are listed, as sequenced in a study of identical twins. One entry per CDR3 protein, called by TCRdb with MiXCR from the 5' RACE reads. Among about 810,000 distinct CDR3 sequences listed, about 12% were seen once. The same sample was also used in a study of yellow fever vaccine responses in identical twins.

Material for sequencing was PBMCs. These TCRs come from a woman between 18 and 29 years old in good health.

V is TRBV7-8 and J is TRBJ2-1; 14 bases agree with TRBD2. V lost 5 bases and J lost 10; bases outside the gene matches: 10. The CDR3 is 16 amino acids. CDR1 is SGHVS, CDR2 FQNEAQ, per germline. The CDR3 here is CASSAQGLAGAGEQFF. CDR3 bases: TGTGCCAGCAGCGCCCAGGGACTAGCGGGAGCGGGGGAGCAGTTCTTC.

This chain links TRBV12-3 or TRBV12-4 with TRBJ2-7; maybe TRBD2 (5 bases). The V end lost 4 bases, the J end lost 0 bases, and 13 bases lay between the germline ends. The CDR3 runs to 15 residues. The CDR3 here is CASSSTRAASYEQYF. CDR3 nucleotides: TGTGCCAGCAGTTCCACTAGGGCGGCCTCCTACGAGCAGTACTTC.

V and J are TRBV7-9 and TRBJ1-2; TRBD1 matches 7 bases. CDR3 length equals 14 residues. After removal of 4 bases from V and 6 bases from J, the junction contained 8 bases not matched to a gene. From germline, CDR1 is SEHNR and CDR2 FQNEAQ (reference sequence). DNA of the CDR3: TGTGCCAGCAGCTCCGGACAGGTGGGGAATGGCTACACCTTC. Protein: CASSSGQVGNGYTF.

This clonotype has only a few counts. The V gene is TRBV5-1, the J gene TRBJ2-6; TRBD2 aligns across 13 bases. Germline CDR1 is SGHRS and CDR2 is YFSETQ. The ends lost 4 bases at V and 3 bases at J; junction bases unmatched: 7. The CDR3 covers 18 residues. The CDR3 DNA reads as TGCGCCAGCAGCCTGACTAGCGGGGGGCTCTATGGGGCCAACGTCCTGACTTTC. It translates to CASSLTSGGLYGANVLTF.

V usage is TRBV28 and J usage is TRBJ2-3, with D hard to call. Germline CDR1 MDHEN, CDR2 SYDVKM. The CDR3 consists of 13 residues. Trimming left V 2 bases short and J 2 bases short, with 5 bases between. CDR3 amino acids: CASSLPLTDTQYF. The CDR3 DNA is TGTGCCAGCAGTTTACCCCTCACAGATACGCAGTATTTT.

The chain combines TRBV9 with TRBJ2-2; a possible D gene is TRBD1 (6 bases). V dropped 3 bases and J dropped 3 bases, with 9 bases sitting between them. The CDR3 is 14 amino acids. From germline, CDR1 is SGDLS and CDR2 YYNGEE. CDR3 in amino acids: CASSDRVDTGELFF. In nucleotides, the CDR3 is TGTGCCAGCAGCGACAGGGTTGACACCGGGGAGCTGTTTTTT.

This chain connects TRBV20-1 to TRBJ2-7; tentative D call: TRBD1 (6 bases). The CDR3 runs to 15 residues. Trimming stripped 0 bases from V and 5 bases from J, with 17 bases between. The V gene's germline CDR1 is DFQATT and CDR2 SNEGSKA (reference sequence). DNA for the CDR3: TGCAGTGCTAGAGATCCCCAAGGACAGAGCGACGAGCAGTACTTC. Its protein is CSARDPQGQSDEQYF.

This chain joins TRBV5-1 and TRBJ2-1; 8 bases are a match to TRBD1. The CDR3 is 12 residues long. V was clipped by 6 bases and J by 7 bases; unmatched bases: 3. CDR1 is SGHRS, CDR2 YFSETQ, per germline. The chain's CDR3 is CASKQGGNEQFF. For the CDR3, the DNA is TGCGCCAGCAAACAGGGGGGAAATGAGCAGTTCTTC. Together with reference TRBV5-1 and TRBJ2-1, the CDR3 gives the full variable domain: KAGVTQTPRYLIKTRGQQVTLSCSPISGHRSVSWYQQTPGQGLQFLFEYFSETQRNKGNFPGRFSGRQFSNSRSEMNVSTLELGDSALYLCASKQGGNEQFFGPGTRLTVL.